Listed below are T cell receptor beta chains from one sample, sequenced in a study of blood T cell repertoires in COVID-19. Here immunoSEQ multiplex PCR was the method, and the copy in TCRdb shows in-frame clones only, minus some. The table has fewer than 250,000 clones, around 92% seen once; the top ten hold more than 0.95%. The sample consisted of peripheral blood. These receptor sequences come from a man aged 25 to 40 with acute or convalescent COVID-19. Both conserved end residues are part of each CDR3. D genes are given only for firm matches. Expanded clones are given a class, and other clones once, few, many or no size at all.

d_call,v_call,j_call,clone_size,cdr3_aa,cdr3_nt
NA,TRBV5-1,TRBJ1-5,many,CASSFGRGQPQHF,TGCGCCAGCAGCTTTGGTAGGGGTCAGCCCCAGCATTTT
TRBD1,TRBV19,TRBJ2-7,once,CASTGQGRSWYF,TGTGCCAGTACCGGACAGGGCAGAAGTTGGTACTTC
NA,TRBV28,TRBJ1-2,NA,CASRLPDYGYTF,TGTGCCAGCAGGTTGCCGGACTATGGCTACACCTTC
TRBD2,TRBV6-2/TRBV6-3,TRBJ2-5,NA,CASSAQLAGGGETQYF,TGTGCCAGCAGTGCCCAACTAGCGGGGGGTGGAGAGACCCAGTACTTC
TRBD2,TRBV19,TRBJ2-3,NA,CASTPAGLLGTDTQYF,TGTGCCAGTACCCCAGCGGGACTCCTTGGGACAGATACGCAGTATTTT
TRBD1,TRBV5-1,TRBJ2-2,NA,CASSLHYRGFNTGELFF,TGCGCCAGCAGCTTACATTACAGGGGGTTCAACACCGGGGAGCTGTTTTTT
NA,TRBV3-1/TRBV3-2,TRBJ2-2,NA,CASSLGQGGAGELFF,TGTGCCAGCAGCCTTGGACAGGGAGGGGCCGGGGAGCTGTTTTTT
TRBD1,TRBV29-1,TRBJ1-4,NA,CSANRDSGEKLFF,TGCAGCGCCAACCGGGACAGCGGGGAAAAACTGTTTTTT
NA,TRBV18,TRBJ2-4,once,CASSPEISKNIQYF,TGTGCCAGCTCACCCGAGATTTCCAAAAACATTCAGTACTTC
NA,TRBV4-1,TRBJ2-5,NA,CASSQGLEETQYF,TGCGCCAGCAGCCAGGGACTTGAAGAGACCCAGTACTTC
NA,TRBV2,TRBJ2-2,NA,CASSEALRGGEDGELFF,TGTGCCAGCAGTGAAGCGCTTCGAGGGGGAGAGGACGGGGAGCTGTTTTTT
NA,TRBV7-9,TRBJ2-1,NA,CAINPRGGEQFF,TGTGCCATTAACCCAAGGGGCGGTGAGCAGTTCTTC
TRBD2,TRBV30,TRBJ2-1,NA,CAWTANGLANNEQFF,TGTGCCTGGACCGCCAACGGACTAGCGAATAATGAGCAGTTCTTC
NA,TRBV2,TRBJ2-7,NA,CASSGQGGYEQYF,TGTGCCAGCAGTGGGCAGGGTGGCTACGAGCAGTACTTC
NA,TRBV28,TRBJ2-7,NA,CASSSLRPPYEQYF,TGTGCCAGCAGTTCTCTCAGGCCACCCTACGAGCAGTACTTC
TRBD2,TRBV10-3,TRBJ2-7,NA,CAISEKGTNSYEQYF,TGTGCCATCAGTGAGAAGGGGACTAACTCCTACGAGCAGTACTTC
NA,TRBV6-4,TRBJ2-2,NA,CASSETGEAGELFF,TGTGCCAGCAGTGAAACGGGAGAGGCCGGGGAGCTGTTTTTT
TRBD1,TRBV29-1,TRBJ2-5,NA,CSVTGQRQETQYF,TGCAGCGTAACGGGACAGCGCCAAGAGACCCAGTACTTC
NA,TRBV3-1/TRBV3-2,TRBJ1-5,NA,CASSQLSNQPQHF,TGTGCCAGCAGCCAACTTAGCAATCAGCCCCAGCATTTT
TRBD2,TRBV19,TRBJ2-3,NA,CASRGASGGADTQYF,TGTGCCAGCCGAGGGGCTAGCGGGGGGGCAGATACGCAGTATTTT
NA,TRBV4-2,TRBJ2-7,NA,CASGGFSYEQYF,TGTGCCAGCGGCGGTTTCTCCTACGAGCAGTACTTC
TRBD2,TRBV2,TRBJ2-3,NA,CASSEGTSGGLTDTQYF,TGTGCCAGCAGTGAAGGTACTAGCGGGGGCCTCACAGATACGCAGTATTTT
TRBD2,TRBV28,TRBJ2-7,once,CASSGGGRISYEQYF,TGTGCCAGCAGCGGGGGGGGGAGGATCTCCTACGAGCAGTACTTC
NA,TRBV27,TRBJ2-3,NA,CASSKYRDAQYF,TGTGCCAGCAGTAAATACAGGGATGCGCAGTATTTT
TRBD1,TRBV29-1,TRBJ1-1,NA,CSVQRPGGSEAFF,TGCAGCGTCCAACGGCCAGGGGGCTCTGAAGCTTTCTTT
TRBD1,TRBV2,TRBJ2-5,NA,CASSGQGLETQYF,TGTGCCAGCAGTGGACAGGGCCTGGAGACCCAGTACTTC
NA,TRBV10-2,TRBJ2-1,NA,CASIATRQLNEQFF,TGCGCCAGCATAGCGACTAGACAATTGAATGAGCAGTTCTTC
NA,TRBV30,TRBJ2-2,NA,CAWSGLVGELFF,TGTGCCTGGAGTGGACTAGTCGGGGAGCTGTTTTTT
TRBD1,TRBV30,TRBJ2-7,NA,CAWTLRDRVIEQYF,TGTGCCTGGACCCTCCGGGACAGGGTTATTGAGCAGTACTTC
NA,TRBV28,TRBJ1-5,NA,CATTLPGNYQPQHF,TGTGCCACCACCCTTCCAGGGAACTATCAGCCCCAGCATTTT
TRBD2,TRBV28,TRBJ2-1,NA,CASSLLAGGNEQFF,TGTGCCAGCAGTTTGCTAGCGGGAGGCAATGAGCAGTTCTTC
NA,TRBV15,TRBJ1-2,NA,CATSRDTRPDYGYTF,TGTGCCACCAGCCGGGACACCCGCCCCGACTATGGCTACACCTTC
NA,TRBV30,TRBJ2-1,NA,CAWSVGGSPYNEQFF,TGTGCCTGGAGTGTAGGCGGGTCCCCCTACAATGAGCAGTTCTTC
NA,TRBV2,TRBJ2-2,NA,CASRDGRDTGELFF,TGTGCCAGCAGGGACGGGAGAGACACCGGGGAGCTGTTTTTT
NA,TRBV7-9,TRBJ1-1,NA,CASQGGSMNTEAFF,TGTGCCAGCCAGGGCGGTTCCATGAACACTGAAGCTTTCTTT
NA,TRBV12-3/TRBV12-4,TRBJ2-5,NA,CASSFNRETQYF,TGTGCCAGTAGTTTTAACCGGGAGACCCAGTACTTC
NA,TRBV28,TRBJ1-1,NA,CASSWSLNTEAFF,TGTGCCAGCAGTTGGAGCCTAAACACTGAAGCTTTCTTT
NA,TRBV19,TRBJ1-2,NA,CASSMRTASYTF,TGTGCCAGTAGTATGAGGACAGCGAGCTACACCTTC
TRBD2,TRBV9,TRBJ2-7,once,CASSVGLAGASYEQYF,TGTGCCAGCAGCGTAGGACTAGCGGGAGCTTCCTACGAGCAGTACTTC
TRBD1,TRBV25-1,TRBJ1-2,NA,CAGSGTGEPLGNYGYTF,TGTGCCGGGTCCGGGACAGGGGAGCCCCTTGGTAACTATGGCTACACCTTC
NA,TRBV5-1,TRBJ2-4,NA,CASSRETGRTKNIQYF,TGCGCCAGCAGCCGAGAGACAGGACGGACCAAAAACATTCAGTACTTC
TRBD2,TRBV9,TRBJ2-3,NA,CASSVEAGGWDTQYF,TGTGCCAGCAGCGTAGAGGCGGGGGGCTGGGATACGCAGTATTTT
NA,TRBV28,TRBJ2-1,once,CASIGRSPPYEQFF,TGTGCCAGCATAGGGAGGTCTCCGCCTTATGAGCAGTTCTTC
NA,TRBV4-2,TRBJ1-2,NA,CASSQDRGVNYGYTF,TGTGCCAGCAGCCAAGATCGGGGGGTTAACTATGGCTACACCTTC
TRBD1,TRBV28,TRBJ2-6,NA,CASSSYLGTGAKRANVLTF,TGTGCCAGCAGTTCCTATTTAGGGACAGGGGCGAAAAGGGCCAACGTCCTGACTTTC
TRBD1,TRBV27,TRBJ2-7,NA,CASSLEAGGFHEQYF,TGTGCCAGCAGTTTAGAGGCAGGGGGCTTCCACGAGCAGTACTTC
NA,TRBV5-4,TRBJ2-3,NA,CASSSLAISTDTQYF,TGTGCCAGCAGCTCGCTAGCGATAAGCACAGATACGCAGTATTTT
TRBD1,TRBV5-1,TRBJ2-7,NA,CASSGSGTAGGEQYF,TGCGCCAGCAGCGGTTCCGGGACAGCCGGAGGCGAGCAGTACTTC
NA,TRBV5-6,TRBJ2-2,NA,CASSFGGRARAGELFF,TGTGCCAGCTCATTTGGGGGCAGGGCCCGTGCCGGGGAGCTGTTTTTT
TRBD2,TRBV2,TRBJ2-1,NA,CASSLAGLSYNEQFF,TGTGCCAGCAGTTTAGCGGGGCTGTCCTACAATGAGCAGTTCTTC
NA,TRBV6-1,TRBJ2-7,NA,CASSEVGAGRSEQYF,TGTGCCAGCAGTGAAGTTGGGGCGGGAAGATCCGAGCAGTACTTC
TRBD2,TRBV28,TRBJ2-5,NA,CASSLHPGGTQYF,TGTGCCAGCAGTCTTCACCCGGGGGGGACCCAGTACTTC
TRBD2,TRBV11-2,TRBJ2-3,NA,CASSFPRTSGGARDTQYF,TGTGCCAGCAGCTTTCCCCGGACTAGCGGGGGGGCCCGGGATACGCAGTATTTT
NA,TRBV20-1,TRBJ1-2,NA,CSAPGHQF,TGCAGTGCTCCGGGACACCAATTC
TRBD1,TRBV27,TRBJ1-6,NA,CASSFSRTGMTRGYNSPLHF,TGTGCCAGCAGTTTTTCTCGGACAGGGATGACTAGAGGCTACAATTCACCCCTCCACTTT
NA,TRBV2,TRBJ2-7,few,CASTTPSMKQYF,TGTGCCAGCACGACACCCTCGATGAAGCAGTACTTC
NA,TRBV5-1,TRBJ2-5,NA,CASSLSPSTTPQETQYF,TGCGCCAGCAGCTTAAGCCCGTCAACCACCCCCCAAGAGACCCAGTACTTC